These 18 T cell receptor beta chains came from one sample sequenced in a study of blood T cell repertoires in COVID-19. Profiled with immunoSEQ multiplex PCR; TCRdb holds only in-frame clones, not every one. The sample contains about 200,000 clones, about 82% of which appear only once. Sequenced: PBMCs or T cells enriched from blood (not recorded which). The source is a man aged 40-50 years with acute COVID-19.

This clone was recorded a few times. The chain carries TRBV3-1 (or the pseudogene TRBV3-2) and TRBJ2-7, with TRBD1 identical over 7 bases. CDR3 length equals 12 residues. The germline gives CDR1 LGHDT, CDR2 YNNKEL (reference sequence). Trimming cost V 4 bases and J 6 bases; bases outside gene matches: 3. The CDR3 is CASSRQGSEQYF. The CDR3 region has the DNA TGTGCCAGCAGCCGACAGGGTAGCGAGCAGTACTTC.

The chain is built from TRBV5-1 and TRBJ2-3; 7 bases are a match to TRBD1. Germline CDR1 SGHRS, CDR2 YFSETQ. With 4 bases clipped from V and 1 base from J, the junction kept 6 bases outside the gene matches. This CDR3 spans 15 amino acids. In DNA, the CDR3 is TGCGCCAGCAGCCCCGGACAGGAGGGCACAGATACGCAGTATTTT. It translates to CASSPGQEGTDTQYF.

The CDR3 DNA is TGTGCCCCCCGGGACAGGGGAGTCTCACCCCTCCACTTT. Its protein product is CAPRDRGVSPLHF. This sequence joins TRBV5-3 and TRBJ1-6, with 10 positions matching TRBD1. TRBV5-3 is an ORF, and what it does is uncertain. Trimming at V came to 10 bases and at J to 10 bases, leaving 8 bases not matched to a gene. The CDR3 extends over 13 amino acids.

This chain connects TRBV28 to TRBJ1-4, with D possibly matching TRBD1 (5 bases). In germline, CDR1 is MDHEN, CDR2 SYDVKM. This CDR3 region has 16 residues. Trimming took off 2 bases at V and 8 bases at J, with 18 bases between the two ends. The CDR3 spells CASSLPQGGRDEKLFF. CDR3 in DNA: TGTGCCAGCAGTTTACCCCAGGGAGGCCGCGACGAAAAACTGTTTTTT. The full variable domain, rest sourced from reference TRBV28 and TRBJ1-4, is DVKVTQSSRYLVKRTGEKVFLECVQDMDHENMFWYRQDPGLGLRLIYFSYDVKMKEKGDIPEGYSVSREKKERFSLILESASTNQTSMYLCASSLPQGGRDEKLFFGSGTQLSVL.

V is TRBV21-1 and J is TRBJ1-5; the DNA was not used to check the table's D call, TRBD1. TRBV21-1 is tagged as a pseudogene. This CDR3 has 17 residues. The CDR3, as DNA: TGTGCCAGCAGCAAGGCAGGGGTATTAGGTCAGGGTCAGCCCCAGCATTTT. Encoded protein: CASSKAGVLGQGQPQHF.

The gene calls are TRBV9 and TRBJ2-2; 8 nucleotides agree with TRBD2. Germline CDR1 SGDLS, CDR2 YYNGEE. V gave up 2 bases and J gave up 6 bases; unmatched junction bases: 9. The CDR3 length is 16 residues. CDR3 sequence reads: CASSVGISGKAGELFF. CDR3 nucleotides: TGTGCCAGCAGCGTGGGGATTAGCGGGAAAGCCGGGGAGCTGTTTTTT.

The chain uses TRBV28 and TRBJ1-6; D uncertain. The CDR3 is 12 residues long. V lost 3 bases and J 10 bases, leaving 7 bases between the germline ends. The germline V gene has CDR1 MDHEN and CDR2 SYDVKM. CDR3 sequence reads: CASSFTESPLHF. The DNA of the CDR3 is TGTGCCAGCAGTTTCACCGAGTCACCCCTCCACTTT.

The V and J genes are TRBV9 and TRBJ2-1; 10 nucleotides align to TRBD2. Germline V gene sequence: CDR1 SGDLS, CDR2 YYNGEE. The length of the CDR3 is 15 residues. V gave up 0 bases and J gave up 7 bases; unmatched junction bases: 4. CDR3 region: CASSVASGSGNEQFF. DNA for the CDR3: TGTGCCAGCAGCGTAGCTAGCGGGAGTGGGAATGAGCAGTTCTTC.

The CDR3 region has the DNA TGTGCCAGCAGCTTGCCGACTACCGGGGAGCTGTTTTTT. It is translated as CASSLPTTGELFF. V is TRBV7-2 and J is TRBJ2-2; D not certain. With 3 bases removed from V and 5 bases from J, the gap between germline ends came to 7 bases. Per germline, CDR1 SGHTA and CDR2 FQGNSA. The CDR3 covers 13 residues.

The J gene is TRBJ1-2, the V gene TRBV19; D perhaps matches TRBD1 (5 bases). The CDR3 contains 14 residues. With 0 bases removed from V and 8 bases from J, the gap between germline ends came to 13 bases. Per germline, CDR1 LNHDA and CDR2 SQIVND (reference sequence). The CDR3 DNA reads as TGTGCCAGTAGTATAGATCGGCTGGGGCGAGGCTACACCTTC. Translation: CASSIDRLGRGYTF.

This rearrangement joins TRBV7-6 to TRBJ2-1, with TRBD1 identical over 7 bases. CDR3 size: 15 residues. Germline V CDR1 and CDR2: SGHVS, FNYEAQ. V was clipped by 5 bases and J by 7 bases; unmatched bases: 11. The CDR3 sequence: CASSQLGQVRNEQFF. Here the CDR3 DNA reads TGTGCCAGCAGCCAACTAGGACAGGTCAGGAATGAGCAGTTCTTC.

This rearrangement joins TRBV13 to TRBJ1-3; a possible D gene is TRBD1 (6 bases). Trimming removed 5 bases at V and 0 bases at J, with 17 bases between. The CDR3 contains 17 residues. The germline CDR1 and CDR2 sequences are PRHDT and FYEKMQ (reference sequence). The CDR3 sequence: CASSDTTGPFSGNTIYF. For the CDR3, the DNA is TGTGCCAGCAGCGACACCACAGGGCCGTTCTCTGGAAACACCATATATTTT. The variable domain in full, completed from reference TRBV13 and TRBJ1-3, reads AAGVIQSPRHLIKEKRETATLKCYPIPRHDTVYWYQQGPGQDPQFLISFYEKMQSDKGSIPDRFSAQQFSDYHSELNMSSLELGDSALYFCASSDTTGPFSGNTIYFGEGSWLTVV.

DNA for the CDR3: TGTGCCAGCTCCCAGCTCGCGGTTATCACCGGGGAGCTGTTTTTT. Translating it yields CASSQLAVITGELFF. The genes are TRBV18 and TRBJ2-2; D is unclear. The germline V gene encodes CDR1 KGHSH and CDR2 LQKENI. V gave up 6 bases and J gave up 4 bases, with 15 bases separating them. The CDR3 loop spans 15 amino acids.

CDR3 coding DNA: TGTGCCAGCAGTTTCGGGAGTAATGAAAAACTGTTTTTT. Its translation is CASSFGSNEKLFF. V usage is TRBV12-3 or TRBV12-4 and J usage is TRBJ1-4, with D hard to call. Trimming shortened V by 3 bases and J by 4 bases, and 6 bases separated the two germline ends. The CDR3 is 13 residues long.

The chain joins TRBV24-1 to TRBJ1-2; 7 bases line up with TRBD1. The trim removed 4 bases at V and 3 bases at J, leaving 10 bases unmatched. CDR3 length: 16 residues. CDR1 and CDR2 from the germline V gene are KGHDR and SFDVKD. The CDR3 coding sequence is TGTGCCACCAGTGACTCCCGACAGGGAGTCTACTATGGCTACACCTTC. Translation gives CATSDSRQGVYYGYTF.

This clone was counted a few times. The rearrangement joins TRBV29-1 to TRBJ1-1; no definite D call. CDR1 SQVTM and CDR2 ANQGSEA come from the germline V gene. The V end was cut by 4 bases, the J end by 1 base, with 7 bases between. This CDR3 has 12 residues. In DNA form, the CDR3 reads TGCAGCGTTGGACGGGGGAACACTGAAGCTTTCTTT. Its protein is CSVGRGNTEAFF.

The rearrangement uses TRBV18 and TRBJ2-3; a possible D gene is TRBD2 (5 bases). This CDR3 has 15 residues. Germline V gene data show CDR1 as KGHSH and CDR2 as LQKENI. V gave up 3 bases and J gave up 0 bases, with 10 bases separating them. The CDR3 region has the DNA TGTGCCAGCTCACCGCTAGGACTCAGCACAGATACGCAGTATTTT. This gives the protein CASSPLGLSTDTQYF. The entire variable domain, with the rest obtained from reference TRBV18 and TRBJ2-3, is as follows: NAGVMQNPRHLVRRRGQEARLRCSPMKGHSHVYWYRQLPEEGLKFMVYLQKENIIDESGMPKERFSAEFPKEGPSILRIQQVVRGDSAAYFCASSPLGLSTDTQYFGPGTRLTVL.

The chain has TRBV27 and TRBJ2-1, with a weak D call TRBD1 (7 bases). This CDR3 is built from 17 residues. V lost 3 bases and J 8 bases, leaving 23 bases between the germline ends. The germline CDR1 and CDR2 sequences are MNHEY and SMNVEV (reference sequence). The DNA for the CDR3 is TGTGCCAGCAGTTTGCAACGGGGGCCCGGGACAGACTATGAGCAGTTCTTC. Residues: CASSLQRGPGTDYEQFF.